The entry below describes one TCR beta chain. The repertoire was sequenced with immunoSEQ multiplex PCR; TCRdb's copy has only in-frame clones and lacks some. The sample gives approximately 67,000 clones, around 83% of which show up once; under 2.5% is in the top ten. This entry is derived from a study of OX40 agonist ivuxolimab in advanced cancers. Germline V lookup: CDR1 WNHNN, CDR2 SYGVQD (reference sequence). The CDR3 contains 15 residues. The V gene lost 10 bases and the J gene lost 0 bases, with 18 bases spanning the gap. The input for sequencing was CD4+ or CD8+ T cells sorted from blood, taken in a trial of the OX40 agonist ivuxolimab. The receptor was derived from an adult with an advanced solid tumor such as melanoma, head and neck, liver or kidney cancer. The chain combines TRBV10-1 with TRBJ1-1; maybe TRBD1 (5 bases). The CDR3 reads CAKPQGSRMNTEAFF. As DNA, the CDR3 is TGCGCCAAGCCCCAGGGATCCAGGATGAACACTGAAGCTTTCTTT.